This TCR beta chain came from a study of identifying expanded T cells in peripheral blood. Profiling relied on immunoSEQ multiplex PCR, and the TCRdb table lists in-frame clones only, not all of them. The sample consists of fewer than 55,000 clones, 82% of them appearing once. The ends were cut back, 5 bases at V and 6 bases at J, with 17 bases in the middle. This CDR3 is built from 15 residues. From germline, CDR1 is LNHDA and CDR2 SQIVND (reference sequence). The sequence came from a person aged 18 to 75 in good health. The sample was blood. This chain joins TRBV19 and TRBJ2-1; tentatively, D is TRBD1 (5 bases). This CDR3 reads CASSLWGPAGNEQFF. The CDR3 DNA reads as TGTGCCAGTAGTTTATGGGGCCCGGCTGGCAATGAGCAGTTCTTC.